This entry lists 9 T cell receptor beta chains sequenced from one sample in a study of T cell responses to AZD1222 COVID-19 vaccine. Measured with immunoSEQ multiplex PCR; TCRdb has only the in-frame clones, and not every one. The table lists under 200,000 clones, over 75% of them singletons. The sample here was peripheral blood, taken 28 days after the second AZD1222 dose. The receptors here all came from an adult who received the AZD1222 COVID-19 vaccine.

The chain couples TRBV6-2 or TRBV6-3 to TRBJ1-2; D gene unclear. Germline CDR1 and CDR2: MNHEY and SVGEGT. The V end lost 0 bases, the J end lost 4 bases, and 18 bases lay between the germline ends. The CDR3 is 17 amino acids. The CDR3 nucleotides read TGTGCCAGCAGTTACTCGGTCTCCTCTGGCCCGGGCTATGGCTACACCTTC. Translated, it gives CASSYSVSSGPGYGYTF.

The rearrangement links TRBV5-1 to TRBJ1-2; D is undetermined. This CDR3 is 12 amino acids long. Germline CDR1 is SGHRS and CDR2 is YFSETQ. V was cut by 2 bases and J by 6 bases, with 8 bases left in between. The CDR3 reads CASSFSVDGYTF. The CDR3 region has the DNA TGCGCCAGCAGCTTTTCGGTTGATGGCTACACCTTC.

This chain joins TRBV19 and TRBJ1-6, with a possible D match to TRBD1 (6 bases). The CDR3 consists of 15 residues. V shed 6 bases and J shed 4 bases, with 13 bases lying between them. Germline CDR1 and CDR2: LNHDA and SQIVND (reference sequence). CDR3 DNA sequence: TGTGCCAGTAGCCGGGGGGCCACTTATAATTCACCCCTCCACTTT. It codes for CASSRGATYNSPLHF.

The J gene is TRBJ1-5, the V gene TRBV30, with 7 bases fitting TRBD1. CDR1 GTSNPN and CDR2 SVGIG come from the germline V gene (reference sequence). The V gene end was trimmed by 2 bases and the J gene end by 5 bases; junction bases not matched to a gene: 9. The CDR3 runs 15 residues. As DNA, the CDR3 is TGTGCCTGGAGTACCCGGACAGGAAGGGATCAGCCCCAGCATTTT. This codes for CAWSTRTGRDQPQHF.

CDR3 DNA sequence: TGTGCCAGCAGCTTAGAGTTGCAGGGGGTCTTTGAAGCTTTCTTT. Amino acid sequence: CASSLELQGVFEAFF. The V gene is TRBV11-2, the J gene TRBJ1-1; TRBD1 agrees at 7 bases. There are 15 residues in the CDR3. CDR1 is SGHAT and CDR2 is FQNNGV in the germline V gene. Losses at the gene ends were 0 bases for V and 7 bases for J; bases not matched to a gene: 8. Drawing the rest from reference TRBV11-2 and TRBJ1-1, the complete variable domain is EAGVAQSPRYKIIEKRQSVAFWCNPISGHATLYWYQQILGQGPKLLIQFQNNGVVDDSQLPKDRFSAERLKGVDSTLKIQPAKLEDSAVYLCASSLELQGVFEAFFGQGTRLTVV.

The V and J genes are TRBV4-1 and TRBJ1-5; 9 nucleotides line up with TRBD1. The CDR3 loop spans 14 amino acids. Losses at the gene ends were 4 bases for V and 4 bases for J; bases not matched to a gene: 2. The germline V gene has CDR1 MGHRA and CDR2 YSYEKL. The CDR3 here is CASSRGQGNQPQHF. The CDR3 DNA reads TGCGCCAGCAGCCGGGGACAGGGTAATCAGCCCCAGCATTTT.

The rearrangement links TRBV13 to TRBJ2-1; weak D call: TRBD2 (5 bases). This CDR3 has 14 amino acids. Germline-derived CDR1 and CDR2 are PRHDT and FYEKMQ (reference sequence). Trimming shortened V by 5 bases and J by 7 bases, and 15 bases separated the two germline ends. The CDR3 reads CASSPRGSGNEQFF. Written as DNA, the CDR3 is TGTGCCAGCAGCCCTCGTGGATCGGGGAATGAGCAGTTCTTC.

The chain uses TRBV7-9 and TRBJ1-1; 7 bases agree with TRBD1. This CDR3 has 11 residues. Trimming took 7 bases from V and 12 from J; bases not matched to a gene: 8. Germline assignment: CDR1 SEHNR and CDR2 FQNEAQ (reference sequence). The CDR3 region has the DNA TGTGCCAGCACCAACGGACAGGCGTCTTTCTTT. This translates into CASTNGQASFF.

This chain links TRBV12-3 or TRBV12-4 with TRBJ1-5; 9 bases align to TRBD1. CDR3 length: 13 residues. V lost 6 bases, J lost 7 bases, and 4 bases stayed unmatched. CDR3 bases: TGTGCCAGCAGGGGGGACAGGGCCCAGCCCCAGCATTTT. As protein: CASRGDRAQPQHF.